This T cell receptor beta chain stems from a study of vaccination effects on CD4 cells after COVID-19. Regarding the study as a whole: Just 1 of 255 vaccine-induced clones in healthy recipients was cross-reactive. There were few convalescent patients in the study and no early post-infection timepoints. Clones induced by infection and by vaccine showed marked clonal contraction late after vaccination.

The CDR3 extends over 14 amino acids. Germline V lookup: CDR1 SGHVS, CDR2 FNYEAQ. Trimming removed 3 bases from V and 3 bases from J, with 11 bases in between. The method was immunoSEQ multiplex PCR; TCRdb's version includes in-frame clones alone and lacks a portion of them. The sample lists roughly 75,000 clones; under 75% were seen once. In the case of this clone: Its matching antigen is unknown.

Before any sequencing was done, the ViraFEST assay used viral peptide pools to expand antigen-specific CD4+ T cells. Following culture for under 12 days, CD4+ T cells were isolated. Neither prior SARS-CoV-2 infection nor positive nucleocapsid antibodies were present in the vaccine recipients. This specimen consisted of CD4+ T cells from PBMCs cultured with HCoV-OC43 spike peptides, obtained before COVID-19 vaccination. Subset denoted: HCoV-OC43 spike overlapping peptide pool stimulation. The chain carries TRBV7-6 and TRBJ2-5; no firm D call. This sequence originates from a human donor who received a COVID-19 vaccine. Here the CDR3 reads CASSLTGYKETQYF. CDR3 sequence (DNA): TGTGCCAGCAGCTTGACTGGGTATAAAGAGACCCAGTACTTC.